This TCR beta chain appears in the sequencing data of a study of response to subunit inactivated influenza vaccine. Overall study findings and caveats: With each seasonal influenza vaccination, the authors suggested, few new T cells are recruited.

The germline gives CDR1 MNHEY, CDR2 SMNVEV (reference sequence). The CDR3 has 13 amino acids. Deletions cut 4 bases from V and 4 bases from J, with 11 bases between. This clonotype was seen a few times. Its cognate antigen is unknown. Each CDR3 protein gets one entry after TCRdb re-called the RT-PCR reads with MiXCR. The repertoire holds about 150,000 distinct CDR3 sequences, around 10% seen once, with approximately 35% in the top ten. The chain combines TRBV27 with TRBJ2-7, with a possible D match to TRBD2 (6 bases). This TCR was sampled from a man between 50 and 69 years old who received an inactivated influenza vaccine. The sample here was CD8+ T cells sorted from PBMCs, taken around 25 months after vaccination. This chain's CDR3 is CASSSMGGYEQYF. The CDR3 region has the DNA TGTGCCAGCAGTTCAATGGGGGGTTACGAGCAGTACTTC.